This T cell receptor beta chain appears in the sequencing data of a study of blood T cell repertoires in COVID-19. Trimming stripped 2 bases from V and 3 bases from J, with 13 bases between. The CDR3 covers 15 residues. CDR1 is SGHTA and CDR2 is FQGNSA in the germline V gene. Sequenced by immunoSEQ multiplex PCR; TCRdb stores in-frame clones only, minus some. The sample has roughly 100,000 clones, about 91% seen once. Specimen: peripheral blood. This sequence originates from a man younger than 35 with acute or convalescent COVID-19. The chain recombines TRBV7-2 with TRBJ1-2, with a possible D match to TRBD1 (5 bases). The CDR3 sequence is CASSLRRGLDYGYTF. The CDR3 DNA is TGTGCCAGCAGCTTAAGGCGGGGGTTAGACTATGGCTACACCTTC.